Listed below are T cell receptor beta chains from one sample, sequenced in a study of molecular identifiers for immune sequencing clone quantification. MiXCR, applied by TCRdb to the PCR reads, yields one record per CDR3 protein. The sample gives a few hundred thousand distinct CDR3 sequences, about a fifth of which show up once; around 0.84% is in the top ten. The sequencing sample was made of naive CD8+ T cells from blood, with Jurkat cell RNA spiked in. The receptors derive from a human donor in good health. Some libraries in this study had Jurkat cell RNA spiked in. The CDR3 runs from the conserved cysteine through the conserved F or W. The D gene is left open where the match is weak. Expanded clones get a size class; other rows say once, few or many, or leave the size out.

abundance	d_gene	v_gene	j_gene	CDR3nt	CDR3aa
few	NA	TRBV4-1	TRBJ1-1	TGCGCCAGCAGCCATACCTCGACAGGTGGTCTAGGTGAAGCTTTCTTT	CASSHTSTGGLGEAFF
few	NA	TRBV14	TRBJ1-6	TGTGCCAGCAGCCAAGAAACCAGCCACGGGGTTAGGTCACCCCTCCACTTT	CASSQETSHGVRSPLHF
few	NA	TRBV4-2	TRBJ2-7	TGTGCCAGCAGCCAAAATAAGGGGGGCCGCTCCTACGAGCAGTACTTC	CASSQNKGGRSYEQYF
NA	NA	TRBV11-2	TRBJ2-7	TGTGCCAGCAGCTTAGATGTCTTGGCCTACGAGCAGTACTTC	CASSLDVLAYEQYF
many	NA	TRBV27	TRBJ1-1	TGTGCCAGCAGTTCTCGAGGCATGAACACTGAAGCTTTCTTT	CASSSRGMNTEAFF
few	TRBD2	TRBV6-5	TRBJ2-5	TGTGCCAGCAGTTACGGTGGGACTAGCGGGAGGGGGGAGACCCAGTACTTC	CASSYGGTSGRGETQYF
few	NA	TRBV9	TRBJ2-7	TGTGCCAGCAGCGGGGGGCAGGGGACCGCCGAGCAGTACTTC	CASSGGQGTAEQYF
many	TRBD1	TRBV15	TRBJ1-5	TGTGCCACCAGCAGAGATTTAGGGACAGGGAGCAATCAGCCCCAGCATTTT	CATSRDLGTGSNQPQHF
many	NA	TRBV12-3/TRBV12-4	TRBJ2-7	TGTGCCAGCAGTTTCAGGGTTTCGTACGAGCAGTACTTC	CASSFRVSYEQYF
NA	TRBD2	TRBV28	TRBJ2-2	TGTGCCAGCAGTACCCCGAGGCTCGGGAGGTACACCGGGGAGCTGTTTTTT	CASSTPRLGRYTGELFF
few	NA	TRBV24-1	TRBJ1-1	TGTGCAACCCAGGGAAGGGTGGGGACTGAAGCTTTCTTT	CATQGRVGTEAFF
NA	NA	TRBV19	TRBJ2-1	TGTGCCAGTTCGCAGGGTTCGTACAATGAGCAGTTCTTC	CASSQGSYNEQFF
NA	TRBD1	TRBV20-1	TRBJ1-2	TGCAGTGCTTTCCCCCCGGGACAGGGGTCTCTATACTATGGCTACACCTTC	CSAFPPGQGSLYYGYTF
NA	NA	TRBV6-5	TRBJ2-7	TGTGCCAGCAGACAAGGCGGGACCCACTACGAGCAGTACTTC	CASRQGGTHYEQYF
many	NA	TRBV27	TRBJ2-3	TGTGCCAGCAGTCCCCGGACAGTCGATACGCAGTATTTT	CASSPRTVDTQYF
many	NA	TRBV5-1	TRBJ2-7	TGCGCCAGCAGCTTGGAGGACAGAGTATACGAGCAGTACTTC	CASSLEDRVYEQYF
few	TRBD2	TRBV9	TRBJ2-1	TGTGCCAGCAGCGTAGGTCTTAGCGGGGGCAATGAGCAGTTCTTC	CASSVGLSGGNEQFF
NA	TRBD2	TRBV7-2	TRBJ2-7	TGTGCCAGCAGCTTCCTCAGGACTAGCGGGAGGTCGTACGAGCAGTACTTC	CASSFLRTSGRSYEQYF
few	TRBD1	TRBV5-5	TRBJ2-1	TGTGCCAGCAGCTTGGAGGCAGGGGGCACCTACAATGAGCAGTTCTTC	CASSLEAGGTYNEQFF
few	NA	TRBV19	TRBJ2-7	TGTGCCAGTAGTTCCGAGACATCCTCCTACGAGCAGTACTTC	CASSSETSSYEQYF
NA	NA	TRBV12-3/TRBV12-4	TRBJ1-6	TGTGCCAGCAGTGCAGGGGACACCGCCCTCCACTTT	CASSAGDTALHF
NA	TRBD1	TRBV6-2/TRBV6-3	TRBJ2-7	TGCGGATCTCAGGGGGCTGTCTACGAGCAGTACTTC	CGSQGAVYEQYF
many	TRBD2	TRBV25-1	TRBJ2-7	TGTGCCAGCAGTGAATGGGGGTTTGCGGGAGCCTACGAGCAGTACTTC	CASSEWGFAGAYEQYF
NA	TRBD1	TRBV18	TRBJ2-7	TGTGCCAGCTCACCAACAACAGGGGGCTACGGGCAGTACTTC	CASSPTTGGYGQYF
NA	TRBD1	TRBV20-1	TRBJ2-3	TGCGGTGCTAGAGATATCGTCGGGACAGGGGGCGCCGAGTGGTTGACAGATACGCAGTATTTT	CGARDIVGTGGAEWLTDTQYF
many	NA	TRBV7-6	TRBJ1-5	TGTGCCAGCAGCTTAGACAGGGTCGGGCAGCCCCAGCATTTT	CASSLDRVGQPQHF
many	NA	TRBV20-1	TRBJ1-6	TGCAGTGCTAGAGATTCGGGGTCCTCCTATAATTCACCCCTCCACTTT	CSARDSGSSYNSPLHF
NA	NA	TRBV6-5	TRBJ1-6	TGTGCCAGCAGTTCCCCACCGGGACCCATGGCGGATTCACCCCTCCACTTT	CASSSPPGPMADSPLHF
NA	TRBD2	TRBV19	TRBJ2-1	TGTGCCAGTAGTACCCTGACACTAGCGGGCTCCTACAATGAGCAGTTCTTC	CASSTLTLAGSYNEQFF
NA	NA	TRBV24-1	TRBJ2-1	TGTGCCACCAGTGATCTAGCTCCGGGCCACAATGAGCAGTTCTTC	CATSDLAPGHNEQFF
NA	NA	TRBV12-3/TRBV12-4	TRBJ2-7	TGTGCCAGCACCGGGGGACACTCCGAGCAGTACTTC	CASTGGHSEQYF
NA	TRBD2	TRBV6-2/TRBV6-3	TRBJ2-3	TGTGCCGGCAGCCGGACTAGCGGGGCCGGTGGAGATACGCAGTATTTT	CAGSRTSGAGGDTQYF
many	NA	TRBV7-9	TRBJ1-1	TGTGCCAGCAGCTTACCAATGGCGGTAAGGCAGGGGCCCACTGAAGCTTTCTTT	CASSLPMAVRQGPTEAFF